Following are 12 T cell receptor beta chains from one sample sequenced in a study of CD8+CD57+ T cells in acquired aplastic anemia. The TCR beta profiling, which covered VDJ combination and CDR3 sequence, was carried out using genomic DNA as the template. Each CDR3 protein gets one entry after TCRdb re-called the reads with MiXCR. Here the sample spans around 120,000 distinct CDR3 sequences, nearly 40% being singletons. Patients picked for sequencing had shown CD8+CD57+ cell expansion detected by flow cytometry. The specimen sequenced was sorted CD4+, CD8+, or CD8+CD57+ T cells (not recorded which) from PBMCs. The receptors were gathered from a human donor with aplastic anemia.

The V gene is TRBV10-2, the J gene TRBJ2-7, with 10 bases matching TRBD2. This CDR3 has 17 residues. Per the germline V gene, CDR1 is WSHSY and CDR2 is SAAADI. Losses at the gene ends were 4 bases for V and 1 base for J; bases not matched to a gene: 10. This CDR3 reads CASSAWTSGMVSYEQYF. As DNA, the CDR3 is TGCGCCAGCAGTGCCTGGACTAGCGGAATGGTATCCTACGAGCAGTACTTC.

The CDR3 region has the DNA TGTGCCAGCAGTTACTCGATAGCGGGGGTTGCGGGCGGGGAGCTGTTTTTT. Translating it yields CASSYSIAGVAGGELFF. The V gene is TRBV6-5, the J gene TRBJ2-2, with 9 bases matching TRBD2. Losses at the gene ends were 0 bases for V and 7 bases for J; bases not matched to a gene: 9. The CDR3 is 17 amino acids. CDR1 and CDR2 (germline): MNHEY, SVGAGI.

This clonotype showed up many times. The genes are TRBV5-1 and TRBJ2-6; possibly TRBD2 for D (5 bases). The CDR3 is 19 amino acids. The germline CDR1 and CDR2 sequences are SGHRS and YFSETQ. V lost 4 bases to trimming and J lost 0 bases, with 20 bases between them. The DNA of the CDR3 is TGCGCCAGCAGCCAGCACGATCCGGCGGGCAACTCTGGGGCCAACGTCCTGACTTTC. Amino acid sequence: CASSQHDPAGNSGANVLTF.

The CDR3 nucleotides read TGCGCCAGCAGTGAGTCGGGTCTTTCTAACTATGGCTACACCTTC. It encodes CASSESGLSNYGYTF. The V and J genes are TRBV10-1 and TRBJ1-2; D uncertain. The CDR3 runs 15 residues. The germline gives CDR1 WNHNN, CDR2 SYGVQD (reference sequence). Trimming stripped 0 bases from V and 0 bases from J, with 8 bases between.

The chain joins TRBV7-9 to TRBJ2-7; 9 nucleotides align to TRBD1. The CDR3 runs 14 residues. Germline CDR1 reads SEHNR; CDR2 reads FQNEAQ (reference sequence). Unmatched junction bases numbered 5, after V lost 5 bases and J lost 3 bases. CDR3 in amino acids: CASSPETGGYEQYF. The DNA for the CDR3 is TGTGCCAGCAGCCCGGAGACAGGGGGCTACGAGCAGTACTTC.

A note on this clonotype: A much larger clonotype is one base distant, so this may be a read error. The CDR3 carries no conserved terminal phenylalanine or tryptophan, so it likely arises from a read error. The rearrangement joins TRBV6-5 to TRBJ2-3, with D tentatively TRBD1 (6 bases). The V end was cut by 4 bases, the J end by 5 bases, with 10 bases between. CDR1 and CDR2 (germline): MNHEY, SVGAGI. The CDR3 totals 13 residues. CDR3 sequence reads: CASSSGVLDTQYS. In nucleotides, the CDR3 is TGTGCCAGCAGTTCAGGGGTTCTAGATACGCAGTATTCT.

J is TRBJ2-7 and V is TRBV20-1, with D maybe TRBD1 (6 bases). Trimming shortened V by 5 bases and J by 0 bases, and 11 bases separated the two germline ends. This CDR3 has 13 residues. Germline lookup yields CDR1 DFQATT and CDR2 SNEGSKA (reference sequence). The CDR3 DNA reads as TGCAGTGCTGGTGGACAGAGCTCCTACGAGCAGTACTTC. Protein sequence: CSAGGQSSYEQYF.

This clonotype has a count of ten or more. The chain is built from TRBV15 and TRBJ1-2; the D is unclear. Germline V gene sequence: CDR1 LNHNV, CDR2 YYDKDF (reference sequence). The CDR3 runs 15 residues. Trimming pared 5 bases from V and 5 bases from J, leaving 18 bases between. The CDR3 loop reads CATSRSRSVGYGYTF. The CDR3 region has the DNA TGTGCCACCAGCCGAAGTCGGAGCGTGGGGTATGGCTACACCTTC.

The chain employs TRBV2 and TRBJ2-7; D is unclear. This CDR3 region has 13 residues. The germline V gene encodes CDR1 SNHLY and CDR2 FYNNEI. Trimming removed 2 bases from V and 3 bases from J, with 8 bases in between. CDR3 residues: CASSERRSYEQYV. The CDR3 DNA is TGTGCCAGCAGTGAACGGCGCAGCTACGAGCAGTACGTC.

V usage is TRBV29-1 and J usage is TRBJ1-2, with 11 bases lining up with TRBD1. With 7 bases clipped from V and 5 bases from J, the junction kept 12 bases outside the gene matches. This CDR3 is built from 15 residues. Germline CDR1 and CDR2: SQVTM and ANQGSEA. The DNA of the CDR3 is TGCAGCGCTGCTGTTGGGACAGGGGGTTTTTATGGCTACACCTTC. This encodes CSAAVGTGGFYGYTF. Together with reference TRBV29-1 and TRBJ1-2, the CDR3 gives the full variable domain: SAVISQKPSRDICQRGTSLTIQCQVDSQVTMMFWYRQQPGQSLTLIATANQGSEATYESGFVIDKFPISRPNLTFSTLTVSNMSPEDSSIYLCSAAVGTGGFYGYTFGSGTRLTVV.

The CDR3 coding sequence is TGTGCCACCAGCAGCGCCGGGACAGTCAATCAGCCCCAGCATTTT. It translates to CATSSAGTVNQPQHF. V is TRBV15 and J is TRBJ1-5, with 7 bases identical to TRBD1. The CDR3 contains 15 residues. J gave up 3 bases and V 3 bases, and 5 bases lay outside the gene matches. Germline V CDR1 and CDR2: LNHNV, YYDKDF (reference sequence).

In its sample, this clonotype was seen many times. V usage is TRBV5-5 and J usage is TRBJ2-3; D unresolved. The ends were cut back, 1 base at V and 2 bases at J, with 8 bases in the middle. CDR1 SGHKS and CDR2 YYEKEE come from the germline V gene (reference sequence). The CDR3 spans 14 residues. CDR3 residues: CASSLSPDTDTQYF. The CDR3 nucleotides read TGTGCCAGCAGCTTGTCTCCAGACACAGATACGCAGTATTTT.